These 16 T cell receptor beta chains came from one sample sequenced in a study of regulatory T cells in long-lasting Graves disease (dated by TCRdb to the early 2020s). The library was built by means of multiplex PCR. The instrument was an Illumina HiSeq 4000. CDR3 regions were amplified by Arm-PCR with iRepertoire HTBI primers to construct TCR beta libraries. TCRdb reworked the public reads: Q25 trimming with fastp, MiXCR clone assembly, productive beta chains retained. Each CDR3 protein appears once, grouped with its most common genes and DNA. The sample has approximately 360,000 distinct CDR3 sequences on record, roughly 24% of them singletons. The biggest ten clones account for roughly a quarter of the sample. The time point label corresponds to: persistent/refractory GD, antithyroid drugs over 5 years with positive TRAb. For both TCR sequencing and RNA sequencing, RNA was extracted from PBMCs using TRIzol.

This specimen consisted of peripheral blood mononuclear cells (PBMCs), obtained when the disease was refractory, from a patient treated with antithyroid drugs. The receptors stem from a woman in her 40s with Graves disease. Donor details come from another sample of the same person, matched by shared clones.

V gene TRBV5-1 combines with J gene TRBJ1-5, with D possibly TRBD1 on 5 matching bases. Trimming cost V 0 bases and J 3 bases, with 10 bases left between them. This CDR3 has 15 residues. In germline, CDR1 is SGHRS, CDR2 YFSETQ. CDR3 sequence (DNA): TGCGCCAGCAGCTTGGAGGGGAGCAACAATCAGCCCCAGCATTTT. Protein product: CASSLEGSNNQPQHF.

A note on this clonotype: At one boundary the junction diverges from the germline segment, which might be a read error. The V gene is TRBV5-4, the J gene TRBJ2-1, with D unresolved. This CDR3 contains 11 residues. Germline assignment: CDR1 SGHNT and CDR2 YYREEE (reference sequence). This CDR3 reads CASTLGNEQFF. The CDR3 DNA reads TGTGCCAGCACCTTGGGGAATGAGCAGTTCTTC.

This clonotype was counted many times. CDR3 DNA: TGTGCCAGCAGTAGACAGGGGGCCGGCAATCAGCCCCAGCATTTT. It codes for CASSRQGAGNQPQHF. This chain uses TRBV2 with TRBJ1-5; 10 bases are a match to TRBD1. The CDR3 spans 15 residues. V shed 5 bases and J 2 bases; nucleotides not matched to a gene: 3. From germline, CDR1 is SNHLY and CDR2 FYNNEI.

The V and J genes are TRBV7-9 and TRBJ1-5; a weak D match, TRBD1 (5 bases). The CDR3 consists of 12 residues. V was clipped by 4 bases and J by 8 bases, with 9 bases between them. The germline V gene has CDR1 SEHNR and CDR2 FQNEAQ (reference sequence). The CDR3 sequence is CASSWGGEPQHF. Written as DNA, the CDR3 is TGTGCCAGCAGCTGGGGGGGAGAGCCCCAGCATTTT.

This clonotype came up many times. The rearrangement links TRBV2 to TRBJ2-7; D is undetermined. The CDR3 totals 10 residues. Trimming shortened V by 4 bases and J by 4 bases, and 2 bases separated the two germline ends. Germline CDR1 and CDR2: SNHLY and FYNNEI. The CDR3 coding sequence is TGTGCCAGCAGTGTATACGAGCAGTACTTC. Protein: CASSVYEQYF.

This clonotype was observed a few times. The gene calls are TRBV30 and TRBJ2-2; tentatively, D is TRBD1 (6 bases). The CDR3 covers 13 residues. Germline loops: CDR1 GTSNPN, CDR2 SVGIG (reference sequence). V dropped 2 bases and J dropped 8 bases, with 12 bases sitting between them. The CDR3, as DNA: TGTGCCTGGAGTCCAACACAGGGAGGGGAGCTGTTTTTT. It translates to CAWSPTQGGELFF. Full variable domain (outside the CDR3, taken from reference TRBV30 and TRBJ2-2): SQTIHQWPATLVQPVGSPLSLECTVEGTSNPNLYWYRQAAGRGLQLLFYSVGIGQISSEVPQNLSASRPQDRQFILSSKKLLLSDSGFYLCAWSPTQGGELFFGEGSRLTVL.

This clonotype was counted between two and nine times. V and J are TRBV2 and TRBJ1-3; D ambiguous. Germline assignment: CDR1 SNHLY and CDR2 FYNNEI. Trimming shortened V by 7 bases and J by 0 bases, and 7 bases separated the two germline ends. CDR3 length: 13 residues. CDR3 protein: CASTQYSGNTIYF. CDR3 in DNA: TGTGCCAGCACCCAATACTCTGGAAACACCATATATTTT.

This clonotype was counted a few times. The genes are TRBV27 and TRBJ2-2; D is perhaps TRBD2 (6 bases). Looked up from germline, CDR1 is MNHEY and CDR2 is SMNVEV (reference sequence). The CDR3 runs to 12 residues. Trimming left V 4 bases short and J 13 bases short, with 13 bases between. The CDR3 DNA reads TGTGCCAGCAGTTCAAGGGAGGCGCGGCTGTTTTTT. The encoded protein is CASSSREARLFF.

This clonotype occurred a few times. This chain joins TRBV30 and TRBJ1-1; D ambiguous. From germline, CDR1 is GTSNPN and CDR2 SVGIG (reference sequence). V lost 0 bases and J lost 3, with 11 bases in between. This CDR3 is built from 14 residues. The CDR3 DNA follows: TGTGCCTGGAGTGTACAATTAGGGTACACTGAAGCTTTCTTT. Amino acid sequence: CAWSVQLGYTEAFF.

CDR3 DNA sequence: TGTGCCAGCAGGGGACTAGCGGGTGTGTCGGGATACAATGAGCAGTTCTTC. It translates to CASRGLAGVSGYNEQFF. The rearrangement links TRBV6-2 or TRBV6-3 to TRBJ2-1; TRBD2 matches at 12 bases. The germline V gene encodes CDR1 MNHEY and CDR2 SVGEGT. V shed 6 bases, J shed 4 bases, and the junction held 10 bases outside the gene matches. The CDR3 covers 17 residues.

Only a few counts were recorded for this clonotype. The chain couples TRBV7-9 to TRBJ2-7; D not certain. Trimming took 0 bases from V and 1 from J, leaving 7 bases between them. The CDR3 is 14 amino acids. Per germline, CDR1 SEHNR and CDR2 FQNEAQ (reference sequence). CDR3 amino acids: CASSLAVTSYEQYF. Written as DNA, the CDR3 is TGTGCCAGCAGCTTAGCGGTGACTTCCTACGAGCAGTACTTC.

This clonotype was counted between two and nine times. The V gene is TRBV15, the J gene TRBJ2-1; D may be TRBD1 (5 bases). Trimming stripped 0 bases from V and 8 bases from J, with 14 bases between. Germline CDR1 is LNHNV and CDR2 is YYDKDF (reference sequence). This CDR3 is 15 amino acids long. The CDR3 DNA sequence: TGTGCCACCAGCAGAGAGGACACCCCAAAGGATGAGCAGTTCTTC. It translates to CATSREDTPKDEQFF.

There are many counts of this clonotype. The chain has TRBV2 and TRBJ2-4; D possibly corresponds to TRBD2 (6 bases). Germline V gene sequence: CDR1 SNHLY, CDR2 FYNNEI. The CDR3 length is 13 residues. Trimming took 7 bases from V and 6 from J, leaving 13 bases between them. CDR3 in DNA: TGTGCCAGCAAGGAGGGGAGACGAAACATTCAGTACTTC. Amino acids: CASKEGRRNIQYF.

This clonotype was counted a single time. The genes are TRBV18 and TRBJ1-3; no clear D gene. Germline CDR1 is KGHSH and CDR2 is LQKENI. V gave up 0 bases and J gave up 4 bases, with 7 bases separating them. The CDR3 is made up of 14 amino acids. The CDR3 here is CASSPPTMGNTIYF. CDR3 coding DNA: TGTGCCAGCTCACCACCGACGATGGGAAACACCATATATTTT.

This clonotype has just a few counts. This chain links TRBV12-3 or TRBV12-4 with TRBJ2-7; 10 nucleotides align to TRBD2. With V trimmed by 6 bases and J by 4 bases, 15 bases remained unmatched. The CDR3 is 17 amino acids. The CDR3 region is CASSLIGLAGDLYEQYF. As DNA, the CDR3 is TGTGCCAGCAGCCTCATTGGGCTAGCGGGAGATCTTTACGAGCAGTACTTC.

This clonotype was found a few times. J is TRBJ2-4 and V is TRBV20-1; D perhaps matches TRBD2 (5 bases). The CDR3 has 13 residues. V was pared by 6 bases and J by 9 bases, with 18 bases between. Germline V gene sequence: CDR1 DFQATT, CDR2 SNEGSKA (reference sequence). CDR3 protein: CSARVTDPSIQYF. The CDR3, as DNA: TGCAGTGCGAGGGTTACGGACCCAAGCATTCAGTACTTC.